This TCR beta chain originates from a study of molecular identifiers for immune sequencing clone quantification. Whole-study findings and limits: Clonotypes topping 20 RNA copies carried over 99% of effector molecules but under 1% of naive ones.

Germline V gene sequence: CDR1 MGHRA, CDR2 YSYEKL. The V gene lost 0 bases and the J gene lost 1 base, with 7 bases spanning the gap. The length of the CDR3 is 14 residues. This clonotype was observed a few times. Its specificity is not known. Naive CD8 libraries used about 20,000 to 1,000,000 sorted cells and 10%, 30% or 50% RNA. Previously published methods and listed TCR primers were used for the bulk TCR libraries. One entry per CDR3 protein, called by TCRdb with MiXCR from the PCR reads. The data show some 580,000 distinct CDR3 sequences, less than 30% seen once. The J gene is TRBJ2-7, the V gene TRBV4-1; D is unclear. The origin of this receptor is a human donor in good health. Some libraries in this study had Jurkat cell RNA spiked in. Sequencing was done on a sample of naive CD8+ T cells from blood, with Jurkat cell RNA spiked in. Subset noted: FACS-sorted CD8+CD4-CCR7+CD45RA+ naive T cells. The CDR3 sequence: CASSQDKQSYEQYF. In DNA form, the CDR3 reads TGCGCCAGCAGCCAAGATAAACAGTCCTACGAGCAGTACTTC.